The 30 T cell receptor beta chains below all came from one sample that was sequenced in a study of T-cell memory formation after mild COVID-19. MiXCR, run by TCRdb on the 5' RACE reads, gives a single entry per CDR3 protein. Of 400,000 to 500,000 distinct CDR3 sequences in the sample, more than 15% were seen once. Sequencing was carried out using PBMCs or a T cell subset sorted from them (not recorded which). These receptors were collected from a man aged 18 to 30 who had mild COVID-19 (a few samples of this study predate the infection). Cell type and time point are not known.

This clonotype was found a few times. The V gene is TRBV4-3, the J gene TRBJ1-1; TRBD1 might be the D (6 bases). The germline CDR1 and CDR2 sequences are LGHNA and YSLEER. The CDR3 totals 14 residues. Deletions cut 0 bases from V and 7 bases from J, with 12 bases between. The CDR3, as DNA: TGCGCCAGCAGCCAAGACGGGGGGGCGAATGAAGCTTTCTTT. It is translated as CASSQDGGANEAFF.

This clonotype was seen more than once but under ten times. The V call is TRBV29-1, the J call TRBJ2-5, with 8 bases identical to TRBD1. The CDR3 has 15 amino acids. The germline CDR1 and CDR2 sequences are SQVTM and ANQGSEA. V dropped 5 bases and J dropped 5; count of bases not matched to a gene: 13. The CDR3 protein is CSVTAGTGGQETQYF. In nucleotides, the CDR3 is TGCAGCGTTACAGCCGGCACAGGGGGACAGGAGACCCAGTACTTC.

J is TRBJ1-1 and V is TRBV12-5; D not resolved. V dropped 3 bases and J dropped 6 bases, with 8 bases sitting between them. This CDR3 contains 12 residues. Germline assignment: CDR1 LGHNT and CDR2 FRNRAP. CDR3 sequence (DNA): TGTGCTAGTGGTTTCTCGGCCGCTGAAGCTTTCTTT. Protein product: CASGFSAAEAFF.

This clonotype was detected a few times. The chain carries TRBV28 and TRBJ1-5; 8 bases fit TRBD1. CDR1 and CDR2 from the germline V gene are MDHEN and SYDVKM. There are 14 residues in the CDR3. V lost 7 bases to trimming and J lost 7 bases; unmatched junction nucleotides: 9. The CDR3 loop is CASIAGQGGQPQHF. In DNA, the CDR3 is TGTGCCAGCATCGCCGGACAGGGCGGCCAGCCCCAGCATTTT.

This clonotype was seen more than once but under ten times. The genes are TRBV21-1 and TRBJ2-7; the D call TRBD2 from the table was never checked on the DNA. TRBV21-1 is recorded as a pseudogene. CDR3 length: 16 amino acids. The CDR3 nucleotides are TGTGCCAGCAGCAAAGGAGGGGCCTCCCACTCCTACGAGCAGTACTTC. Protein: CASSKGGASHSYEQYF.

This sequence joins TRBV11-1 and TRBJ2-1; 8 nucleotides match TRBD2. Trimming cost V 7 bases and J 0 bases; bases outside gene matches: 8. The CDR3 has 16 residues. CDR1 is SGHAT and CDR2 is FQDESV in the germline V gene (reference sequence). Here the CDR3 reads CASTLSGGRSYNEQFF. The CDR3 DNA follows: TGTGCCAGCACCCTCAGCGGGGGCCGCTCCTACAATGAGCAGTTCTTC.

J is TRBJ2-5 and V is TRBV5-1, with D maybe TRBD2 (5 bases). Trimming pared 4 bases from V and 5 bases from J, leaving 15 bases between. The CDR3 covers 14 residues. CDR1 and CDR2 (germline): SGHRS, YFSETQ. The CDR3 DNA is TGCGCCAGCAGCCCCGCGCAGAGGGAGGAGACCCAGTACTTC. It encodes CASSPAQREETQYF.

This clonotype was detected a few times. The chain couples TRBV5-1 to TRBJ2-5, with D perhaps matching TRBD2 (6 bases). Germline V gene sequence: CDR1 SGHRS, CDR2 YFSETQ. V lost 4 bases, J lost 10 bases, and 14 bases lay in between. The CDR3 loop spans 12 amino acids. The CDR3 loop reads CASSGGSPFQYF. The CDR3, as DNA: TGCGCCAGCAGCGGGGGGTCCCCCTTCCAGTACTTC.

The table lists this clonotype with a few counts. This chain joins TRBV10-3 and TRBJ2-7; D is uncertain. CDR3 length: 14 amino acids. V lost 0 bases and J 2 bases, leaving 8 bases between the germline ends. The germline CDR1 and CDR2 sequences are ENHRY and SYGVKD. CDR3 DNA sequence: TGTGCCATCAGTGAGTCGATGGGCCCCTACGAGCAGTACGTC. It specifies CAISESMGPYEQYV.

The CDR3 nucleotides read TGTGCCAGCAGTGGAGAGACTACCTACGAGCAGTACGTC. This sequence encodes CASSGETTYEQYV. The chain is built from TRBV2 and TRBJ2-7; tentatively, D is TRBD2 (5 bases). Germline V gene sequence: CDR1 SNHLY, CDR2 FYNNEI. The V end was cut by 4 bases, the J end by 2 bases, with 9 bases between. The CDR3 length is 13 residues.

The chain couples TRBV20-1 to TRBJ2-3; D remains ambiguous. This CDR3 contains 13 residues. CDR1 is DFQATT, CDR2 SNEGSKA, per germline (reference sequence). The V and J ends lost 0 bases and 6 bases respectively, with 10 bases between them. CDR3 sequence reads: CSARENLADTQYF. CDR3 in DNA: TGCAGTGCTAGAGAAAATCTTGCCGATACGCAGTATTTT.

This clonotype was seen repeatedly, ten times or more. J is TRBJ2-1 and V is TRBV7-9; D perhaps matches TRBD2 (5 bases). The CDR3 has 16 amino acids. Germline V CDR1 and CDR2: SEHNR, FQNEAQ (reference sequence). Trimming shortened V by 6 bases and J by 0 bases, and 15 bases separated the two germline ends. The CDR3 DNA is TGTGCCAGCAGGGCCTACGGGGATCCCTCCTACAATGAGCAGTTCTTC. It yields the protein CASRAYGDPSYNEQFF.

This chain uses TRBV7-8 with TRBJ1-4; D is ambiguous. The germline V gene encodes CDR1 SGHVS and CDR2 FQNEAQ. The CDR3 totals 16 residues. V gave up 5 bases and J gave up 0 bases, with 13 bases separating them. CDR3 sequence: CASSPLDRATNEKLFF. CDR3 nucleotide sequence: TGTGCCAGCAGCCCTCTCGACCGAGCAACTAATGAAAAACTGTTTTTT. Together with reference TRBV7-8 and TRBJ1-4, the CDR3 gives the full variable domain: GAGVSQSPRYKVAKRGQDVALRCDPISGHVSLFWYQQALGQGPEFLTYFQNEAQLDKSGLPSDRFFAERPEGSVSTLKIQRTQQEDSAVYLCASSPLDRATNEKLFFGSGTQLSVL.

The V call is TRBV7-2, the J call TRBJ2-1; the match to TRBD2 covers 12 bases. J was trimmed by 9 bases and V by 5 bases; bases with no gene match: 14. The CDR3 extends over 17 amino acids. Germline V gene data show CDR1 as SGHTA and CDR2 as FQGNSA. DNA of the CDR3: TGTGCCAGCAGCCCGCGACTAGCGGGGGTCCCTAGGGGTGAGCAGTTCTTC. Protein product: CASSPRLAGVPRGEQFF.

This clonotype has just a few counts. The genes are TRBV7-9 and TRBJ2-7; TRBD2 is a possible D gene (5 bases). The CDR3 runs to 14 residues. Germline V lookup: CDR1 SEHNR, CDR2 FQNEAQ (reference sequence). V lost 3 bases, J lost 3 bases, and 12 bases lay in between. Here the CDR3 DNA reads TGTGCCAGCAGCTTGTTCTCGGGAAACTACGAGCAGTACTTC. This gives the protein CASSLFSGNYEQYF.

Comments on this clonotype: Germline and junction disagree at one end, which may indicate a read error. V is TRBV5-1 and J is TRBJ2-6; possibly TRBD1 for D (5 bases). Germline CDR1 and CDR2: SGHRS and YFSETQ. The CDR3 is made up of 15 amino acids. The chain's CDR3 is CASSPFRTGAKVLTF. CDR3 sequence (DNA): TGCGCCAGCAGCCCGTTCCGTACTGGGGCCAAAGTCCTGACTTTC.

The chain carries TRBV24-1 and TRBJ1-1; a possible D gene is TRBD1 (5 bases). The V end lost 7 bases, the J end lost 1 base, and 9 bases lay between the germline ends. CDR1 and CDR2 from the germline V gene are KGHDR and SFDVKD. The CDR3 has 13 residues. The CDR3 DNA sequence: TGTGCCACCAGGGAGGGGTCGAACACTGAAGCTTTCTTT. Encoded protein: CATREGSNTEAFF.

The chain couples TRBV5-1 to TRBJ1-3, with TRBD1 as a possible D gene (5 bases). Germline V gene sequence: CDR1 SGHRS, CDR2 YFSETQ. V was pared by 4 bases and J by 0 bases, with 14 bases between. This CDR3 spans 16 amino acids. The CDR3 DNA reads TGCGCCAGCAGCGATCAGCCGGACATCTCTGGAAACACCATATATTTT. It specifies CASSDQPDISGNTIYF.

The chain is built from TRBV19 and TRBJ2-3, with D possibly matching TRBD2 (6 bases). The V end was cut by 8 bases, the J end by 6 bases, with 27 bases between. CDR1 and CDR2 from the germline V gene are LNHDA and SQIVND (reference sequence). This CDR3 is 17 amino acids long. The CDR3 region is CASRDGRGASREDTQYF. The DNA of the CDR3 is TGTGCCAGTCGCGACGGGCGGGGCGCCTCCCGTGAGGATACGCAGTATTTT.

Many counts were recorded for this clonotype. The J gene is TRBJ2-1, the V gene TRBV6-5; the match to TRBD2 covers 7 bases. Germline V gene data show CDR1 as MNHEY and CDR2 as SVGAGI. After removal of 0 bases from V and 9 bases from J, the junction contained 8 bases not matched to a gene. The CDR3 covers 15 residues. The CDR3 nucleotides are TGTGCCAGCAGTTACTCCAACGGGGGGTTTGGTGAGCAGTTCTTC. It encodes CASSYSNGGFGEQFF.

This clonotype turned up a few times. This chain links TRBV4-3 with TRBJ1-5, with a weak D call TRBD1 (5 bases). CDR3 length: 15 amino acids. The germline V and J ends were trimmed by 1 base and 5 bases, with 12 bases remaining between them. Germline loops: CDR1 LGHNA, CDR2 YSLEER. The CDR3 is CASSQGTVGDQPQHF. The CDR3 DNA follows: TGCGCCAGCAGCCAAGGGACGGTGGGGGATCAGCCCCAGCATTTT.

The chain employs TRBV3-1 and TRBJ2-3; D may be TRBD2 (7 bases). V was pared by 5 bases and J by 0 bases, with 18 bases between. Germline V gives CDR1 LGHDT, CDR2 YNNKEL (reference sequence). The CDR3 is 17 residues long. In DNA form, the CDR3 reads TGTGCCAGCAGCTCTATCCTGGGGGGGCCAAGCACAGATACGCAGTATTTT. Protein: CASSSILGGPSTDTQYF.

The rearrangement uses TRBV9 and TRBJ2-5, with 8 bases lining up with TRBD1. In germline, CDR1 is SGDLS, CDR2 YYNGEE. The CDR3 spans 16 residues. V dropped 0 bases and J dropped 5; count of bases not matched to a gene: 9. This CDR3 reads CASSVVGQGAGETQYF. CDR3 DNA sequence: TGTGCCAGCAGCGTAGTCGGCCAGGGGGCAGGGGAGACCCAGTACTTC.

CDR3 residues: CASGGVEGGFNQPQHF. CDR3 sequence (DNA): TGTGCCAGCGGAGGGGTGGAAGGGGGCTTCAATCAGCCCCAGCATTTT. The chain links TRBV6-2 or TRBV6-3 to TRBJ1-5; TRBD1 matches 7 bases. Trimming at V came to 8 bases and at J to 3 bases, leaving 13 bases not matched to a gene. In germline, CDR1 is MNHEY, CDR2 SVGEGT. This CDR3 has 16 amino acids.

The sample holds many counts of this clonotype. V usage is TRBV12-5 and J usage is TRBJ2-1; 8 bases agree with TRBD1. This CDR3 spans 14 amino acids. The V segment lost 3 bases and the J segment 9 bases; nucleotides outside the gene matches: 7. Per germline, CDR1 LGHNT and CDR2 FRNRAP. The DNA for the CDR3 is TGTGCTAGTGGTTTCGGGACAGGAGTCTTTGAGCAGTTCTTC. Protein product: CASGFGTGVFEQFF. The full variable domain, completed using reference TRBV12-5 and TRBJ2-1, is DARVTQTPRHKVTEMGQEVTMRCQPILGHNTVFWYRQTMMQGLELLAYFRNRAPLDDSGMPKDRFSAEMPDATLATLKIQPSEPRDSAVYFCASGFGTGVFEQFFGPGTRLTVL.

In this sample, this clonotype turned up a few times. This chain joins TRBV5-1 and TRBJ2-1; no firm D call. CDR3 length: 13 amino acids. Germline lookup yields CDR1 SGHRS and CDR2 YFSETQ. The V and J ends lost 4 bases and 4 bases respectively, with 9 bases between them. CDR3 sequence (DNA): TGCGCCAGCAGCCGCAAATCATACAATGAGCAGTTCTTC. The encoded protein is CASSRKSYNEQFF.

This clonotype was seen at least ten times. CDR3 sequence reads: CASSLVGNEQFF. CDR3 sequence (DNA): TGTGCCAGCAGCTTAGTCGGGAATGAGCAGTTCTTC. This chain uses TRBV7-6 with TRBJ2-1; D ambiguous. Deletions cut 1 base from V and 7 bases from J, with 5 bases between. The CDR3 length is 12 residues. Germline V CDR1 and CDR2: SGHVS, FNYEAQ.

The table lists this clonotype with a count of one. The CDR3 nucleotides read TGTGCCAGCAGCTTAGCCGGTGCTAGCGGGGGCCCTTACGAGCAGTACTTC. It codes for CASSLAGASGGPYEQYF. The J gene is TRBJ2-7, the V gene TRBV7-6, with 10 bases aligning to TRBD2. The CDR3 runs 17 residues. Looked up from germline, CDR1 is SGHVS and CDR2 is FNYEAQ. V lost 0 bases to trimming and J lost 4 bases; unmatched junction nucleotides: 9.

The V call is TRBV7-2, the J call TRBJ1-1; possibly TRBD1 for D (6 bases). The CDR3 runs 14 residues. Trimming took 6 bases from V and 5 from J, leaving 16 bases between them. Germline loops: CDR1 SGHTA, CDR2 FQGNSA. CDR3 loop: CASSSDSISTEAFF. Here the CDR3 DNA reads TGTGCCAGCAGTTCGGACAGTATCTCTACTGAAGCTTTCTTT.

V is TRBV28 and J is TRBJ1-1; D is ambiguous. The V end was cut by 4 bases, the J end by 3 bases, with 18 bases between. Germline V lookup: CDR1 MDHEN, CDR2 SYDVKM. This CDR3 is 16 amino acids long. CDR3: CASSSTSPSWDTEAFF. The CDR3 coding sequence is TGTGCCAGCAGTTCAACCTCACCCTCTTGGGACACTGAAGCTTTCTTT.